This T cell receptor beta chain comes out of a study of T cell repertoires in ileal Crohn's disease (dated 2019 in TCRdb). Some background on the complete study: Median disease duration was around 8 years, and around 35% of patients were identified as active smokers at the time of surgery. Running in parallel with the study was a multicentre cohort set up to find predictors of early endoscopic recurrence following ileocolonic resection. A total of roughly 170 mucosal samples from 57 patients were sequenced, with samples obtained at several locations on the surgical specimen and at postoperative endoscopy. Roughly half of the patients were given postoperative therapy, with 11 receiving thiopurines and under 20 receiving anti-TNF agents. TCR repertoire analysis was performed in some 60 Crohn's disease patients drawn from a prospective multicentre cohort. Every patient underwent surgery because of a complication, which was stricturing disease in roughly 60% of cases and penetrating disease in roughly 39%. Endoscopic postoperative recurrence was defined by a Rutgeerts score above i0. Results and caveats for the whole study, not just this receptor: More high-frequency clones were carried by sorted CD8 T cells than by CD4 T cells, suggesting that mucosal expansions were mainly CD8. Higher percentages of high-frequency clones at the time of surgery were linked to endoscopic recurrence, and every patient with clonality above 26.8% (18/57) had recurrence. Mucosal CD4 and CD8 T cells were sorted and sequenced only in a subgroup of patients, the size of which was not stated. Compared with non-smokers, patients who were active smokers at surgery showed a significantly higher proportion of clonal expansions (around 24% vs 18%, p=0.02).

Roughly 500 nanograms of biopsy DNA per sample were submitted for commercial TCRB immunosequencing. CDR3 regions were amplified from genomic DNA by Adaptive Biotechnology using a two-step, amplification bias-controlled multiplex PCR. In the first PCR, primers covered every V and J gene segment, and in the second PCR, barcodes and Illumina adapters were added. An Illumina instrument was used to sequence the CDR3 libraries. Per the original workflow: Analysis combined the vendor-provided pipelines with custom analysis of raw data in R/Bioconductor under R version 3.3.0. Clonality, ranging from 0 to 1, was calculated as the inverse of the normalised Shannon entropy of all productive clones. High-frequency clones were defined as the share of the repertoire occupied by the top 100 clones, with only clones passing a 95% confidence test being retained. The Simpson index measured repertoire diversity, and the Morisita-Horn index measured overlap between samples. In TCRdb, the immuneACCESS table is reduced to in-frame sequences with V and J assigned. These tables do not hold every clone; where another copy was compared, an unresolved V gene accounts for under half, and the others remain unexplained. V, J and clone size are those of that table, while D and trimming were read from the DNA. For this sample there are some 17,000 clones; 88% appear just once. The top ten constitute 5.5% to 7% of the sample.

The CDR3 starts with the cysteine, ends with the phenylalanine, and has 15 residues. Only the CDR3 portion is preserved as DNA: 45 bases, with reading frame beginning at the first base. Taken from the germline V gene (reference sequence), the CDR1 and CDR2 loops are LNHDA and SQIVND. The germline V and J ends show losses of 5 bases and 0 bases respectively, and no gene match explains 7 bases of the junction. Eligible patients were adults with ileal or ileocolonic Crohn's disease who had an indication for ileocolonic resection. Whole ileal mucosal biopsies were stored frozen at -80°C before DNA extraction. A TRizol-based method was used to extract genomic DNA from the frozen whole biopsies, and the DNA was quantified with a NanoDrop 2000 spectrophotometer. Notes on this clone: Its antigen remains unidentified. No much larger clone is present one base from it, and per-base qualities are unavailable.

The chain is encoded by TRBV19 joined to TRBJ2-7, with 7 central nucleotides matching TRBD1. This TCR derives from an adult with Crohn's disease. Source material: ileal tissue. Here is the DNA: TGTGCCAGTAGTGCAAGACAGGGAGCCTCCTACGAGCAGTACTTC. It codes for CASSARQGASYEQYF.